Presented here are 21 T cell receptor beta chains from one specimen sequenced in a study of T cell changes during pregnancy in multiple sclerosis. Method: immunoSEQ multiplex PCR; TCRdb's copy keeps in-frame clones and lacks some. The sample holds about 100,000 clones, roughly nine tenths seen once. The sequencing here drew on peripheral blood, taken in the second trimester of pregnancy. Source of these receptors: a female donor with multiple sclerosis, enrolled in a pregnancy study.

This clone was detected only once. The J gene is TRBJ2-5, the V gene TRBV2; 7 positions agree with TRBD2. This CDR3 is 15 amino acids long. Unmatched junction bases numbered 12, after V lost 4 bases and J lost 7 bases. CDR1 is SNHLY, CDR2 FYNNEI, per germline. The CDR3 nucleotides read TGTGCCAGCAGTGCATTGGTGGGGGGGATCGGGACCCAGTACTTC. Translating gives CASSALVGGIGTQYF.

The chain recombines TRBV7-3 with TRBJ1-3; D gene uncertain. V lost 5 bases to trimming and J lost 0 bases, with 11 bases between them. Germline V CDR1 and CDR2: SGHTA, FQGTGA. The CDR3 extends over 15 amino acids. The CDR3 is CASSPRGDSGNTIYF. DNA for the CDR3: TGTGCCAGCAGCCCACGGGGAGACTCTGGAAACACCATATATTTT.

The chain joins TRBV13 to TRBJ1-1; D is undetermined. The CDR3 runs to 14 residues. CDR1 is PRHDT and CDR2 is FYEKMQ in the germline V gene (reference sequence). Trimming stripped 5 bases from V and 3 bases from J, with 13 bases between. CDR3 nucleotides: TGTGCCAGCAGCCTGACTAGGGTGGACACTGAAGCTTTCTTT. It specifies CASSLTRVDTEAFF.

As DNA, the CDR3 is TGTGCCAGCAGCAAGACTAGCGGGGGGGCAGGAGATACGCAGTATTTT. The encoded protein is CASSKTSGGAGDTQYF. This chain connects TRBV7-2 to TRBJ2-3; 14 nucleotides match TRBD2. Germline V gives CDR1 SGHTA, CDR2 FQGNSA. V dropped 5 bases and J dropped 5; count of bases not matched to a gene: 6. This CDR3 is built from 16 residues.

The chain links TRBV6-1 to TRBJ2-7, with a weak D call TRBD1 (6 bases). Trimming left V 4 bases short and J 2 bases short, with 15 bases between. Germline values: CDR1 MNHNS, CDR2 SASEGT. The length of the CDR3 is 15 residues. The DNA for the CDR3 is TGTGCCAGCAGTGCTTACGACAGGTTGACCTACGAGCAGTACTTC. It specifies CASSAYDRLTYEQYF.

This chain joins TRBV28 and TRBJ2-1, with 10 bases matching TRBD2. Germline CDR1 MDHEN, CDR2 SYDVKM. This CDR3 has 15 residues. J lost 5 bases, V lost 5 bases, and 6 bases had no gene match. The CDR3 spells CASSLPSGSDNEQFF. The CDR3 region has the DNA TGTGCCAGCAGTCTCCCTAGCGGGAGCGACAATGAGCAGTTCTTC.

The chain recombines TRBV2 with TRBJ2-7; no definite D call. Germline V gene sequence: CDR1 SNHLY, CDR2 FYNNEI. This CDR3 region has 11 residues. V lost 7 bases to trimming and J lost 3 bases, with 7 bases between them. CDR3 sequence reads: CASMSVYEQYF. The CDR3 bases are TGTGCCAGCATGTCTGTCTACGAGCAGTACTTC.

The chain recombines TRBV6-5 with TRBJ2-5; no clear D. The germline V gene has CDR1 MNHEY and CDR2 SVGAGI. V was trimmed by 8 bases and J by 5 bases, leaving 15 bases between them. The CDR3 runs to 13 residues. In DNA, the CDR3 is TGTGCCAGCCGTCCTACCCTCGGGGAGACCCAGTACTTC. It translates to CASRPTLGETQYF.

This rearrangement joins TRBV6-5 to TRBJ2-1; no firm D call. With 2 bases removed from V and 6 bases from J, the gap between germline ends came to 17 bases. Germline V gene data show CDR1 as MNHEY and CDR2 as SVGAGI. This CDR3 contains 16 residues. CDR3 sequence reads: CASSYRLDLTGNEQFF. As DNA, the CDR3 is TGTGCCAGCAGTTACAGGCTCGACTTGACCGGCAATGAGCAGTTCTTC.

The sample holds a few counts of this clone. The chain joins TRBV9 to TRBJ1-2, with 11 bases aligning to TRBD1. Per the germline V gene, CDR1 is SGDLS and CDR2 is YYNGEE. The CDR3 sequence is 16 residues long. V dropped 4 bases and J dropped 6; count of bases not matched to a gene: 11. The CDR3 region has the DNA TGTGCCAGCAGCAAGCGACGGACAGGGGGCGAGGATGGCTACACCTTC. Its protein product is CASSKRRTGGEDGYTF.

The rearrangement uses TRBV18 and TRBJ2-7; TRBD2 matches 11 bases. With V trimmed by 6 bases and J by 3 bases, 4 bases remained unmatched. CDR1 KGHSH and CDR2 LQKENI come from the germline V gene. The CDR3 has 14 amino acids. The CDR3 region is CASSPTSGVYEQYF. The CDR3 DNA reads as TGTGCCAGCTCTCCGACTAGCGGGGTCTACGAGCAGTACTTC. Full variable domain (missing parts from reference TRBV18 and TRBJ2-7): NAGVMQNPRHLVRRRGQEARLRCSPMKGHSHVYWYRQLPEEGLKFMVYLQKENIIDESGMPKERFSAEFPKEGPSILRIQQVVRGDSAAYFCASSPTSGVYEQYFGPGTRLTVT.

The chain recombines TRBV10-3 with TRBJ2-7, with 9 bases lining up with TRBD1. CDR3 length: 13 residues. V gave up 11 bases and J gave up 12 bases; unmatched junction bases: 17. Germline-derived CDR1 and CDR2 are ENHRY and SYGVKD. The CDR3 bases are TGTGCCGCATCCCCGGGACAGGGTTCATCTTGGTACTTC. Translating gives CAASPGQGSSWYF.

The CDR3 DNA sequence: TGTGCCAGCAGACCCCGACTAGCGGGACTTTTCTACGAGCAGTACTTC. Translation gives CASRPRLAGLFYEQYF. This chain links TRBV28 with TRBJ2-7; 11 nucleotides agree with TRBD2. The CDR3 sequence is 16 residues long. Trimming at V came to 6 bases and at J to 3 bases, leaving 10 bases not matched to a gene. The germline V gene encodes CDR1 MDHEN and CDR2 SYDVKM.

The chain joins TRBV2 to TRBJ1-2; 7 bases match TRBD1. Germline V gives CDR1 SNHLY, CDR2 FYNNEI. Losses at the gene ends were 4 bases for V and 0 bases for J; bases not matched to a gene: 5. The CDR3 is 15 amino acids. CDR3 sequence (DNA): TGTGCCAGCAGTGCGGGACAGAGCCCTAACTATGGCTACACCTTC. It encodes CASSAGQSPNYGYTF.

This clone was detected only a few times. The rearrangement links TRBV19 to TRBJ1-2, with TRBD1 matching 8 bases. Germline V CDR1 and CDR2: LNHDA, SQIVND (reference sequence). The CDR3 is 14 residues long. The V and J ends lost 6 bases and 4 bases, in that order; junction bases with no gene match: 7. The CDR3 DNA reads TGTGCCAGTAGGGATGGACAGGGCGGCTATGGCTACACCTTC. This sequence encodes CASRDGQGGYGYTF.

The sample holds one count of this clone. The V gene is TRBV7-8, the J gene TRBJ2-7; D might be TRBD1 (6 bases). CDR1 is SGHVS, CDR2 FQNEAQ, per germline. V gave up 3 bases and J gave up 5 bases, with 20 bases separating them. This CDR3 contains 16 residues. In DNA form, the CDR3 reads TGTGCCAGCAGCTTCTATCAGGGGTCTACTGGCAACGAGCAGTACTTC. Residues: CASSFYQGSTGNEQYF.

This clone came up once. J is TRBJ2-2 and V is TRBV19; the match to TRBD1 covers 10 bases. V lost 4 bases and J lost 7; bases outside the gene matches: 6. Germline lookup yields CDR1 LNHDA and CDR2 SQIVND (reference sequence). CDR3 length: 15 residues. The CDR3 is CASSTGTGAGGELFF. The CDR3 DNA reads as TGTGCCAGTAGTACCGGGACAGGGGCGGGCGGGGAGCTGTTTTTT.

The gene calls are TRBV7-6 and TRBJ2-3, with D tentatively TRBD2 (7 bases). The CDR3 has 19 residues. The V end was cut by 0 bases, the J end by 0 bases, with 19 bases between. Germline lookup yields CDR1 SGHVS and CDR2 FNYEAQ. The CDR3 DNA reads as TGTGCCAGCAGCTTAGCGGTCGCGGGGGCTTTTACTAGCACAGATACGCAGTATTTT. It specifies CASSLAVAGAFTSTDTQYF.

DNA of the CDR3: TGTGCCAGTAGTGGGCCAGGCCAAGAGACCCAGTACTTC. Translated: CASSGPGQETQYF. The chain joins TRBV19 to TRBJ2-5; no clear D. The V end was cut by 5 bases, the J end by 1 base, with 8 bases between. The CDR3 has 13 residues. In germline, CDR1 is LNHDA, CDR2 SQIVND (reference sequence).

This chain links TRBV27 with TRBJ2-7; the D gene is possibly TRBD2 (6 bases). The V gene's germline CDR1 is MNHEY and CDR2 SMNVEV (reference sequence). V was trimmed by 0 bases and J by 6 bases, leaving 18 bases between them. This CDR3 has 16 amino acids. The CDR3 DNA follows: TGTGCCAGCAGTTTATCGGGTGGGAGGCCTATTTTCGAGCAGTACTTC. Translating gives CASSLSGGRPIFEQYF.

This clone was observed a single time. The junction departs from germline at one end; a sequencing error may be responsible. The CDR3 sequence: CASSLFSGRASSTDTQYF. CDR3 in DNA: TGTGCCAGCAGCTTATTTAGCGGGAGGGCCTCTAGCACAGATACGCAGTATTTT. The chain has TRBV28 and TRBJ2-3; TRBD2 agrees at 11 bases. The length of the CDR3 is 18 residues. Germline V CDR1 and CDR2: MDHEN, SYDVKM.